Each of the 18 T cell receptor beta chains below was sequenced from the same sample in a study of T cell responses to AZD1222 COVID-19 vaccine (dated by TCRdb to the early 2020s). The label giving this sample's time point can be read as: baseline before first vaccination. The library was prepared using the immunoSEQ multiplex PCR assay. TCRdb took over this immuneACCESS table, retaining in-frame rearrangements with V and J assigned. Such tables are incomplete; in checked studies, under half of the missing clones stem from an unresolved V gene, and the remainder is unexplained. The sample yields roughly 100,000 clones; approximately 93% were counted once. Clones ranked in the top ten supply more than 4% of the sample. Sample: peripheral blood, taken on day 0 of AZD1222 vaccination. These receptors were obtained from an adult in good health.

The genes are TRBV9 and TRBJ2-2; 13 bases are shared with TRBD2. V shed 3 bases, J shed 3 bases, and the junction held 17 bases outside the gene matches. Germline assignment: CDR1 SGDLS and CDR2 YYNGEE. The CDR3 is 21 residues long. CDR3 sequence: CASSGGLAGTGLPGDTGELFF. DNA for the CDR3: TGTGCCAGCAGCGGGGGACTAGCGGGAACCGGGCTTCCAGGTGACACCGGGGAGCTGTTTTTT.

The genes are TRBV29-1 and TRBJ1-1; possibly TRBD1 for D (5 bases). CDR1 is SQVTM and CDR2 is ANQGSEA in the germline V gene. Trimming shortened V by 4 bases and J by 5 bases, and 14 bases separated the two germline ends. This CDR3 comprises 13 residues. CDR3 coding DNA: TGCAGCGTTGTCGCAGGGAGAACTACTGAAGCTTTCTTT. Protein: CSVVAGRTTEAFF.

The chain recombines TRBV4-1 with TRBJ2-1, with 7 positions matching TRBD2. The ends lost 3 bases at V and 0 bases at J; junction bases unmatched: 2. Germline lookup yields CDR1 MGHRA and CDR2 YSYEKL. The CDR3 sequence is 15 residues long. The CDR3 loop is CASSQGGSSYNEQFF. As DNA, the CDR3 is TGCGCCAGCAGCCAGGGAGGGAGCTCCTACAATGAGCAGTTCTTC.

The chain uses TRBV5-1 and TRBJ2-7; D may be TRBD1 (6 bases). This CDR3 contains 13 residues. V lost 2 bases, J lost 1 base, and 7 bases lay in between. CDR1 and CDR2 from the germline V gene are SGHRS and YFSETQ. The CDR3 DNA reads TGCGCCAGCAGCTTCGACAGGTCCTACGAGCAGTACTTC. Translation: CASSFDRSYEQYF.

The chain links TRBV7-9 to TRBJ2-5; D perhaps matches TRBD2 (5 bases). V lost 4 bases and J lost 5, with 14 bases in between. The CDR3 runs 14 residues. CDR1 is SEHNR, CDR2 FQNEAQ, per germline (reference sequence). CDR3: CASSSVALGETQYF. In nucleotides, the CDR3 is TGTGCCAGCAGCTCGGTAGCGCTGGGGGAGACCCAGTACTTC. The variable domain in full, with the rest retrieved from reference TRBV7-9 and TRBJ2-5, is DTGVSQNPRHKITKRGQNVTFRCDPISEHNRLYWYRQTLGQGPEFLTYFQNEAQLEKSRLLSDRFSAERPKGSFSTLEIQRTEQGDSAMYLCASSSVALGETQYFGPGTRLLVL.

The chain joins TRBV5-4 to TRBJ2-3; TRBD2 aligns across 11 bases. Germline CDR1 reads SGHNT; CDR2 reads YYREEE (reference sequence). V gave up 9 bases and J gave up 4 bases; unmatched junction bases: 7. CDR3 size: 14 residues. The CDR3 DNA sequence: TGTGCCACTCATAGCGGGAGGGTCCCAGATACGCAGTATTTT. Amino acid sequence: CATHSGRVPDTQYF. Variable domain in full (rest from reference TRBV5-4 and TRBJ2-3): ETGVTQSPTHLIKTRGQQVTLRCSSQSGHNTVSWYQQALGQGPQFIFQYYREEENGRGNFPPRFSGLQFPNYSSELNVNALELDDSALYLCATHSGRVPDTQYFGPGTRLTVL.

The rearrangement links TRBV28 to TRBJ2-5; 9 nucleotides agree with TRBD2. Germline assignment: CDR1 MDHEN and CDR2 SYDVKM. V was pared by 3 bases and J by 5 bases, with 7 bases of the junction left unmatched. This CDR3 region has 15 residues. The chain's CDR3 is CASSLSREGPETQYF. CDR3 nucleotides: TGTGCCAGCAGTTTGTCGCGGGAGGGCCCGGAGACCCAGTACTTC.

The gene calls are TRBV7-2 and TRBJ1-2; D gene ambiguous. This CDR3 region has 14 residues. With 6 bases removed from V and 4 bases from J, the gap between germline ends came to 15 bases. Germline CDR1 and CDR2: SGHTA and FQGNSA. CDR3 amino acids: CASSRTRRGYGYTF. In nucleotides, the CDR3 is TGTGCCAGCAGTCGGACTCGGCGGGGCTATGGCTACACCTTC.

CDR3 in amino acids: CASSFKQGGYTF. The CDR3 nucleotides are TGTGCCAGCAGCTTTAAACAGGGCGGCTACACCTTC. This rearrangement joins TRBV7-2 to TRBJ1-2, with a weak D call TRBD1 (6 bases). The CDR3 loop spans 12 amino acids. Germline V gene sequence: CDR1 SGHTA, CDR2 FQGNSA. Trimming cost V 3 bases and J 8 bases, with 10 bases left between them.

The V call is TRBV19, the J call TRBJ2-7; 7 bases agree with TRBD2. The length of the CDR3 is 15 residues. V lost 4 bases and J lost 2; bases outside the gene matches: 8. CDR1 and CDR2 (germline): LNHDA, SQIVND (reference sequence). The CDR3 DNA reads as TGTGCCAGTAGTACGGGAGGCCCAGGGACCTACGAGCAGTACTTC. Translating it yields CASSTGGPGTYEQYF. The full variable domain, its missing parts supplied by reference TRBV19 and TRBJ2-7, is DGGITQSPKYLFRKEGQNVTLSCEQNLNHDAMYWYRQDPGQGLRLIYYSQIVNDFQKGDIAEGYSVSREKKESFPLTVTSAQKNPTAFYLCASSTGGPGTYEQYFGPGTRLTVT.

The gene calls are TRBV6-5 and TRBJ1-5; D is uncertain. V was cut by 0 bases and J by 5 bases, with 14 bases left in between. Germline V gene sequence: CDR1 MNHEY, CDR2 SVGAGI. The CDR3 totals 16 residues. The CDR3 region is CASSYSIPHFYQPQHF. The CDR3 region has the DNA TGTGCCAGCAGTTACTCGATACCGCACTTTTATCAGCCCCAGCATTTT.

The chain couples TRBV7-9 to TRBJ2-5; 7 positions match TRBD2. Germline assignment: CDR1 SEHNR and CDR2 FQNEAQ (reference sequence). The CDR3 covers 14 residues. V shed 0 bases, J shed 3 bases, and the junction held 1 base outside the gene matches. The CDR3 bases are TGTGCCAGCAGCTTAGCTGGGGGGGAAGAGACCCAGTACTTC. Its protein product is CASSLAGGEETQYF.

The chain has TRBV7-2 and TRBJ2-5; the D is unclear. V lost 2 bases and J lost 1, with 8 bases in between. The CDR3 is 14 amino acids. The V gene's germline CDR1 is SGHTA and CDR2 FQGNSA. The CDR3 sequence is CASSLLDVQETQYF. The CDR3 DNA sequence: TGTGCCAGCAGCTTACTAGACGTCCAAGAGACCCAGTACTTC.

The chain joins TRBV28 to TRBJ2-5; D gene uncertain. CDR1 and CDR2 from the germline V gene are MDHEN and SYDVKM. Trimming pared 4 bases from V and 7 bases from J, leaving 10 bases between. The CDR3 is 12 amino acids. The CDR3 coding sequence is TGTGCCAGCAGTTCCTCCGGTGGGACCCAGTACTTC. Its protein product is CASSSSGGTQYF.

This rearrangement joins TRBV18 to TRBJ1-3, with 7 positions matching TRBD1. Trimming cost V 2 bases and J 0 bases; bases outside gene matches: 4. This CDR3 is built from 16 residues. Looked up from germline, CDR1 is KGHSH and CDR2 is LQKENI. The CDR3 spells CASSPYRDSSGNTIYF. CDR3 DNA sequence: TGTGCCAGCTCACCATACCGGGACAGCTCTGGAAACACCATATATTTT.

The CDR3 is CASSYPGTGEQFF. DNA for the CDR3: TGTGCCAGCAGTTACCCGGGGACCGGTGAGCAGTTCTTC. The J gene is TRBJ2-1, the V gene TRBV6-5; the D call may be TRBD1 or TRBD2 (5 bases each). The CDR3 is made up of 13 amino acids. V lost 2 bases and J 9 bases, leaving 11 bases between the germline ends. Germline V lookup: CDR1 MNHEY, CDR2 SVGAGI.

In this sample, this clone turned up once. This chain joins TRBV5-4 and TRBJ1-2; D is perhaps TRBD1 (5 bases). This CDR3 contains 14 residues. Trimming shortened V by 4 bases and J by 4 bases, and 14 bases separated the two germline ends. Per the germline V gene, CDR1 is SGHNT and CDR2 is YYREEE (reference sequence). CDR3 in amino acids: CASSPYTQGYGYTF. The CDR3 DNA sequence: TGTGCCAGCAGCCCATATACCCAGGGCTATGGCTACACCTTC.

The rearrangement joins TRBV28 to TRBJ2-3, with D possibly TRBD2 on 6 matching bases. The CDR3 sequence is 15 residues long. CDR1 is MDHEN and CDR2 is SYDVKM in the germline V gene. The V gene lost 6 bases and the J gene lost 1 base, with 14 bases spanning the gap. The DNA of the CDR3 is TGTGCCAGCAGCCCCCCACCGGGGGGCACAGATACGCAGTATTTT. Protein: CASSPPPGGTDTQYF. Full variable domain (outside the CDR3, taken from reference TRBV28 and TRBJ2-3): DVKVTQSSRYLVKRTGEKVFLECVQDMDHENMFWYRQDPGLGLRLIYFSYDVKMKEKGDIPEGYSVSREKKERFSLILESASTNQTSMYLCASSPPPGGTDTQYFGPGTRLTVL.